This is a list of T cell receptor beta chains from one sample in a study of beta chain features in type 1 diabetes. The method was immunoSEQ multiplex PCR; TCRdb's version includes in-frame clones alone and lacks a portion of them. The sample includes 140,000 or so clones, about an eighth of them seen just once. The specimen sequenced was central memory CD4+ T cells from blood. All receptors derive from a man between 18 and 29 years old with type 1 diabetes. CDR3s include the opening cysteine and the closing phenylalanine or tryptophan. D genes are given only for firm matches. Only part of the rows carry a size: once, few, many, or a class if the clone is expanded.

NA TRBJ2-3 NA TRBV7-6 CASSLVSTSADTQYF TGTGCCAGCAGCTTAGTTAGTACCTCAGCGGATACGCAGTATTTT
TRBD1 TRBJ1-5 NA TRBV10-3 CAISVTGGGNQPQHF TGTGCCATCAGCGTAACAGGGGGAGGTAATCAGCCCCAGCATTTT
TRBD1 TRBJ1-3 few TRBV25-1 CASRDRGYSGNTIYF TGTGCCAGCAGGGACAGGGGATACTCTGGAAACACCATATATTTT
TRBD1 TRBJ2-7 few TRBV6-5 CASSYAGTGPYEQYF TGTGCCAGCAGTTACGCCGGGACAGGGCCCTACGAGCAGTACTTC
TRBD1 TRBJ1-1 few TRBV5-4 CASSFGQVNTEAFF TGTGCCAGCAGCTTTGGACAGGTGAACACTGAAGCTTTCTTT
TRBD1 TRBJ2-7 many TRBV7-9 CASSPGQGNEQYF TGTGCCAGCAGCCCAGGACAGGGGAACGAGCAGTACTTC
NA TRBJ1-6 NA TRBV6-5 CASSATGTPAALHF TGTGCCAGCAGTGCAACCGGGACCCCTGCTGCCCTCCACTTT
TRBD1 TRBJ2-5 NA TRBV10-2 CASSPTRTGETQYF TGCGCCAGCAGTCCGACTAGGACAGGGGAGACCCAGTACTTC
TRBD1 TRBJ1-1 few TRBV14 CASSQEEGAAEAFF TGTGCCAGCAGCCAAGAAGAGGGGGCGGCTGAAGCTTTCTTT
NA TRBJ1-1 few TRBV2 CASSEGGGTEAFF TGTGCCAGCAGTGAAGGGGGAGGCACTGAAGCTTTCTTT
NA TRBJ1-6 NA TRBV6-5 CASSYRRQLHSPLHF TGTGCCAGCAGTTACCGGAGACAGTTACATTCACCCCTCCACTTT
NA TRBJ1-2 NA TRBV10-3 CAISESGRGEDGYTF TGTGCCATCAGTGAGTCAGGGAGGGGAGAAGATGGCTACACCTTC
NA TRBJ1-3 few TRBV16 CASSQSSGRNTIYF TGTGCCAGCAGCCAATCCTCAGGGCGGAACACCATATATTTT
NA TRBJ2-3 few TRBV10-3 CAISPRGGSTDTQYF TGTGCCATCAGCCCCAGGGGAGGGTCCACAGATACGCAGTATTTT
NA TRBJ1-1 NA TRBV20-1 CSANPTGEAFF TGCAGTGCGAACCCGACAGGTGAAGCTTTCTTT
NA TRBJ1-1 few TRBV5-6 CASSLYENTEAFF TGTGCCAGCAGCTTGTACGAGAACACTGAAGCTTTCTTT
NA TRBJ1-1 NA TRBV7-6 CASSSPYQGNTEAFF TGTGCCAGCAGCTCCCCGTATCAGGGGAACACTGAAGCTTTCTTT
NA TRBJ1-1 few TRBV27 CASSRGPVGGTEAFF TGTGCCAGCAGCCGAGGGCCTGTCGGGGGCACTGAAGCTTTCTTT
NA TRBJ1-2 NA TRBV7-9 CASSPSGQINYGYTF TGTGCCAGCAGCCCCTCCGGACAGATAAACTATGGCTACACCTTC
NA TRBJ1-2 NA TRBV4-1 CASSQETTVNYGYTF TGCGCCAGCAGCCAAGAAACAACTGTAAACTATGGCTACACCTTC
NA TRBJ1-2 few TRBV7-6 CASSSAGETGGYTF TGTGCCAGCAGCTCCGCCGGGGAGACGGGTGGCTACACCTTC
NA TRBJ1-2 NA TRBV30 CAWGLGQGYTF TGTGCCTGGGGGCTGGGGCAAGGCTACACCTTC
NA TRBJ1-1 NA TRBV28 CASSLAREAEAFF TGTGCCAGCAGTTTAGCCAGGGAGGCTGAAGCTTTCTTT
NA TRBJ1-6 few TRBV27 CASSFGPLNSPLHF TGTGCCAGCAGTTTTGGGCCGTTGAATTCACCCCTCCACTTT
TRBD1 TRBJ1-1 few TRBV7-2 CASSLQGQFNTEAFF TGTGCCAGCAGCCTACAGGGGCAGTTCAACACTGAAGCTTTCTTT
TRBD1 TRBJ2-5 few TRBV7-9 CASSFLGTGPIGETQYF TGTGCCAGCAGCTTTTTGGGGACAGGTCCCATCGGGGAGACCCAGTACTTC
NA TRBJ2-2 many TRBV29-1 CSVGLSSGELFF TGCAGCGTTGGACTCTCCAGCGGGGAGCTGTTTTTT
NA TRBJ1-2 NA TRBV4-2 CASSQESGANYGYTF TGTGCCAGCAGCCAAGAGAGCGGGGCTAACTATGGCTACACCTTC
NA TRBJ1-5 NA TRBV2 CASSELGQSNQPQHF TGTGCCAGCAGTGAATTGGGGCAGAGCAATCAGCCCCAGCATTTT
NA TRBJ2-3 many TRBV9 CASSVRGDVPSTDTQYF TGTGCCAGCAGCGTGAGAGGAGACGTCCCTAGCACAGATACGCAGTATTTT
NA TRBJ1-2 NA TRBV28 CASSHTGYTF TGTGCCAGCAGCCACACGGGCTACACCTTC
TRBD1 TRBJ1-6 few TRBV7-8 CASSPEGQGGNSPLHF TGTGCCAGCAGCCCCGAAGGACAGGGGGGGAATTCACCCCTCCACTTT
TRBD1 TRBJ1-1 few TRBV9 CASSDPPGQGAVGNTEAFF TGTGCCAGCAGTGACCCCCCCGGACAGGGGGCCGTGGGGAACACTGAAGCTTTCTTT
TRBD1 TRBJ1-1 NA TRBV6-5 CASSPSDRGTEAFF TGTGCCAGCAGCCCCTCAGACAGGGGTACTGAAGCTTTCTTT
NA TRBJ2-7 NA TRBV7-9 CASSWTTSTYEQYF TGTGCCAGCAGTTGGACTACCAGTACCTACGAGCAGTACTTC
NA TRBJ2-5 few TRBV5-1 CASSLAEETQYF TGCGCCAGCAGCTTGGCGGAAGAGACCCAGTACTTC
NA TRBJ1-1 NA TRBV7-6 CASSFGTGNTEAFF TGTGCCAGCAGCTTCGGGACGGGGAACACTGAAGCTTTCTTT
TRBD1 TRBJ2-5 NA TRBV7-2 CASSTDRDETQYF TGTGCCAGCAGCACCGACAGGGACGAGACCCAGTACTTC
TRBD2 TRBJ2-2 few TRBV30 CAWRPGGSGYFGELFF TGTGCCTGGAGACCCGGGGGTAGCGGGTACTTCGGGGAGCTGTTTTTT
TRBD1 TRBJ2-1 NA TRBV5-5 CASSLSGQGYNEQFF TGTGCCAGCAGCTTGTCGGGACAGGGCTACAATGAGCAGTTCTTC
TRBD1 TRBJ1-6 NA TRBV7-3 CASRATGGNSPLHF TGTGCCAGCCGGGCGACAGGGGGTAATTCACCCCTCCACTTT
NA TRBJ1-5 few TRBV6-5 CASSGQFNQPQHF TGTGCCAGCAGCGGGCAGTTCAATCAGCCCCAGCATTTT
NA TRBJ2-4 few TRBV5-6 CASSSLAGAKNIQYF TGTGCCAGCAGCTCCCTCGCGGGGGCCAAAAACATTCAGTACTTC
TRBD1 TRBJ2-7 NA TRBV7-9 CASSSDRESYEQYF TGTGCCAGCAGCTCCGACAGGGAGTCCTACGAGCAGTACTTC
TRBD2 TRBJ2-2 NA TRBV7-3 CASTPSGGTGELFF TGTGCCAGCACCCCCTCGGGGGGCACCGGGGAGCTGTTTTTT
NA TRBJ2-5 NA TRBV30 CAWGRGPPETQYF TGTGCCTGGGGGCGCGGCCCGCCGGAGACCCAGTACTTC
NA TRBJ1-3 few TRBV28 CASNDHSGNTIYF TGTGCCAGCAATGATCATTCTGGAAACACCATATATTTT